These T cell receptor beta chains were read from a single sample in a study of PD-L1 blockade in urothelial cancer. Data came from immunoSEQ multiplex PCR; TCRdb stores just in-frame clones and leaves some out. The table shows tens of thousands of clones, with 84% occurring only once. The material sequenced was PBMCs, taken around atezolizumab (anti-PD-L1) treatment. Source of these receptors: a woman in her seventies with urothelial cancer. CDR3s include the opening cysteine and the closing phenylalanine or tryptophan. The D gene is left open where the match is weak. Expanded clones are given a class, and other clones once, few, many or no size at all.

CDR3	DNA	D	size	V	J
CASSPTGNEQYF	TGTGCCAGCTCACCGACGGGTAACGAGCAGTACTTC	.	.	TRBV18	TRBJ2-7
CASSRRTGSSYEQYF	TGTGCCAGCAGCCGACGGACAGGGAGCTCCTACGAGCAGTACTTC	TRBD1	few	TRBV14	TRBJ2-7
CASSERGKVYEQYF	TGTGCCAGCAGTGAAAGGGGGAAAGTTTACGAGCAGTACTTC	.	.	TRBV2	TRBJ2-7
CASSPGLAGDLSEQFF	TGTGCCAGCAGCCCCGGACTAGCGGGAGACCTCAGTGAGCAGTTCTTC	TRBD2	.	TRBV7-8	TRBJ2-1
CSVKELDQPQHF	TGCAGCGTTAAAGAACTGGATCAGCCCCAGCATTTT	.	once	TRBV29-1	TRBJ1-5
CASSLGGGYDEQYF	TGTGCCAGCAGCTTAGGGGGGGGTTACGACGAGCAGTACTTC	TRBD2	many	TRBV7-2	TRBJ2-7
CASSSSRGYAFF	TGTGCCAGCAGCAGCTCTCGGGGGTACGCTTTCTTT	.	.	TRBV7-9	TRBJ1-1
CASSLGIREPQHF	TGCGCCAGCAGCCTCGGGATACGAGAGCCCCAGCATTTT	.	.	TRBV4-3	TRBJ1-5
CAIGAAGGPYEQYF	TGTGCCATCGGGGCGGCGGGAGGGCCCTACGAGCAGTACTTC	TRBD2	.	TRBV10-3	TRBJ2-7
CASSLVGTGGAFSYTF	TGTGCCAGCAGCTTAGTCGGGACAGGGGGCGCCTTTAGCTACACCTTC	TRBD1	.	TRBV7-9	TRBJ1-2
CASSLVWGGLGGELFF	TGTGCCAGCAGCTTAGTATGGGGAGGGCTTGGCGGGGAGCTGTTTTTT	TRBD2	.	TRBV11-2	TRBJ2-2